The entry below gives a single T cell receptor (beta chain) sequence along with its context. No antigen is known for it. A much more abundant neighbour one base away suggests this may be a read error. Germline V gene data show CDR1 as SGHTA and CDR2 as FQGTGA. This CDR3 region has 13 residues. These data belong to a study of T cell repertoires in cytomegalovirus infection. Study-wide results and limits: The ex vivo response was dominated by HLA-C-restricted CMV-specific TCR beta clonotypes.

TCRdb itself ran the reads through MiXCR, one entry per CDR3 protein. This repertoire shows about 770,000 distinct CDR3 sequences, just under 30% found once; its top ten account for approximately 14%. Specimen: cultured CD8+ T cells from PBMCs, collected from culture after CMV antigen stimulation. The genes are TRBV7-3 and TRBJ1-1; D is unresolved. The sequence derives from a human donor in good health (CMV status not recorded). Some clones in this sample may be carry-over from other donors' samples. The chain's CDR3 is CANSLERDTEAFF. CDR3 coding DNA: TGTGCCAACAGCTTGGAACGAGACACTGAAGCTTTCTTT.